Listed here are 3 T cell receptor beta chains from one sample, sequenced in a study of cytomegalovirus exposure and HLA in healthy donors. Amplification used 60 Vbeta primers and 13 Jbeta primers. Here immunoSEQ multiplex PCR was the method, and the copy in TCRdb shows in-frame clones only, minus some. The sample records 150,000 or so clones, roughly 80% being singletons. Sequenced input: PBMCs. The source is a young woman in good health and CMV-seronegative.

CDR3 protein: CASEAQALITGELFF. The CDR3 DNA is TGTGCCAGTGAAGCACAGGCCCTGATCACCGGGGAGCTGTTTTTT. The chain joins TRBV19 to TRBJ2-2; a possible D gene is TRBD1 (5 bases). V was cut by 8 bases and J by 4 bases, with 17 bases left in between. Per germline, CDR1 LNHDA and CDR2 SQIVND (reference sequence). This CDR3 is built from 15 residues.

The count of this clone is one. CDR3 coding DNA: TGTGCCAGCGGAGCATCGGACTCAGGCTACGAGCAGTACTTC. Amino acids: CASGASDSGYEQYF. This chain links TRBV14 with TRBJ2-7, with D maybe TRBD2 (5 bases). Trimming cost V 8 bases and J 3 bases, with 17 bases left between them. The CDR3 runs 14 residues. Germline values: CDR1 SGHDN, CDR2 FVKESK.

The chain has TRBV5-1 and TRBJ2-3; D is uncertain. This CDR3 is 14 amino acids long. Germline V gene data show CDR1 as SGHRS and CDR2 as YFSETQ. With 5 bases removed from V and 2 bases from J, the gap between germline ends came to 12 bases. The CDR3 DNA reads as TGCGCCAGCAGGTCCGCAGAGGTCACAGATACGCAGTATTTT. This gives the protein CASRSAEVTDTQYF.